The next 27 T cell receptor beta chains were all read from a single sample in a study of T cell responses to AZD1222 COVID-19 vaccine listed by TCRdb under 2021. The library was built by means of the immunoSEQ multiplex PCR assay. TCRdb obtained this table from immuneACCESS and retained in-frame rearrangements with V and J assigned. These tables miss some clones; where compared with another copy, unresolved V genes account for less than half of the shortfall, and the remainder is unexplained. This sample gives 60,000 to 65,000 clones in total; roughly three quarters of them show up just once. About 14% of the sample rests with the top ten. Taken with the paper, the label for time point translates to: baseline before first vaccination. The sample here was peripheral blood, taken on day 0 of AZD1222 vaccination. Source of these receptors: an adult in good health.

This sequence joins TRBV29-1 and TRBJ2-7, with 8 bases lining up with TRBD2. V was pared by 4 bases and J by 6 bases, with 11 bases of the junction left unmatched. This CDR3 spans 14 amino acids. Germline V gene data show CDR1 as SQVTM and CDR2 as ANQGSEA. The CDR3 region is CSVGLRTSLVEQYF. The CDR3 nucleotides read TGCAGCGTTGGTCTCAGGACTAGCTTGGTCGAGCAGTACTTC.

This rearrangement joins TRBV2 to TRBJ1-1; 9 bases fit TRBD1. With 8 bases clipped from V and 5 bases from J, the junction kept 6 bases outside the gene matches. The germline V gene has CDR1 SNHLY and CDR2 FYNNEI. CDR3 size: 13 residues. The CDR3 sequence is CASLPDRGTEAFF. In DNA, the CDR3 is TGTGCCAGCTTGCCAGACAGGGGGACTGAAGCTTTCTTT.

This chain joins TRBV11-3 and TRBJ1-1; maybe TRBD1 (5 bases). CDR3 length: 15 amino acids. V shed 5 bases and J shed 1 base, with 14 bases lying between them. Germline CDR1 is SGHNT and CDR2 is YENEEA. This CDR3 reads CASSPDPGSNTEAFF. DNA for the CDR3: TGTGCCAGCAGCCCGGACCCAGGGTCGAACACTGAAGCTTTCTTT.

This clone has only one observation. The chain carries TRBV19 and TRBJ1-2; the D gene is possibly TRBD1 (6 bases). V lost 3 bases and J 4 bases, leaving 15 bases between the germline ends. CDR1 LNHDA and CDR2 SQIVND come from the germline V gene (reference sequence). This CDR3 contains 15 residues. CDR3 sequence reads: CASSISQGNLYGYTF. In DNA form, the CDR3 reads TGTGCCAGTAGTATCAGCCAGGGGAATCTCTATGGCTACACCTTC. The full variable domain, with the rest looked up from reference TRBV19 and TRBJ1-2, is DGGITQSPKYLFRKEGQNVTLSCEQNLNHDAMYWYRQDPGQGLRLIYYSQIVNDFQKGDIAEGYSVSREKKESFPLTVTSAQKNPTAFYLCASSISQGNLYGYTFGSGTRLTVV.

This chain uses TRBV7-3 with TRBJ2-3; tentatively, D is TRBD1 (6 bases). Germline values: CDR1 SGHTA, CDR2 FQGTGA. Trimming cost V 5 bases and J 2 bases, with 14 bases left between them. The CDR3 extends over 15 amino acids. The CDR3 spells CASSLQGFITDTQYF. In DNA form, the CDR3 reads TGTGCCAGCAGCCTACAGGGATTCATCACAGATACGCAGTATTTT.

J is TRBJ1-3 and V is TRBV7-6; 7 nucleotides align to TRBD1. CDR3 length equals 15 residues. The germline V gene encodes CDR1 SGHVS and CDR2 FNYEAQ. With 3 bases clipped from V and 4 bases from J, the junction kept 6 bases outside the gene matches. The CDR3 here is CASSLQGGVGNTIYF. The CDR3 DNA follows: TGTGCCAGCAGCTTGCAGGGGGGGGTCGGAAACACCATATATTTT. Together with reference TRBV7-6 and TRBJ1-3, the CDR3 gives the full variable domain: GAGVSQSPRYKVTKRGQDVALRCDPISGHVSLYWYRQALGQGPEFLTYFNYEAQQDKSGLPNDRFSAERPEGSISTLTIQRTEQRDSAMYRCASSLQGGVGNTIYFGEGSWLTVV.

CDR3: CASSPRTGVTGELFF. For the CDR3, the DNA is TGTGCCAGCAGTCCCAGGACAGGGGTCACCGGGGAGCTGTTTTTT. The V and J genes are TRBV2 and TRBJ2-2; 9 nucleotides match TRBD1. V dropped 5 bases and J dropped 4; count of bases not matched to a gene: 5. The CDR3 contains 15 residues. Germline V gives CDR1 SNHLY, CDR2 FYNNEI.

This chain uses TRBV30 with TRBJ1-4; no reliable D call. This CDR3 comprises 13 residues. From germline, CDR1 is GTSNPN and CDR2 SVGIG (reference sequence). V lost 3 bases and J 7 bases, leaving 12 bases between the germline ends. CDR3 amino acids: CAWSLSKGEKLFF. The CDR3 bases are TGTGCCTGGAGCCTTTCAAAGGGTGAAAAACTGTTTTTT. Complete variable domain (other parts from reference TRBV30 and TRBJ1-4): SQTIHQWPATLVQPVGSPLSLECTVEGTSNPNLYWYRQAAGRGLQLLFYSVGIGQISSEVPQNLSASRPQDRQFILSSKKLLLSDSGFYLCAWSLSKGEKLFFGSGTQLSVL.

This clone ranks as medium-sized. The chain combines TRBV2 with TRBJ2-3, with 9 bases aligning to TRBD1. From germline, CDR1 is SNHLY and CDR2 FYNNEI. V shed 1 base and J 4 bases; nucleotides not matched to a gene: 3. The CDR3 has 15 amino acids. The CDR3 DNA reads TGTGCCAGCAGTGAAGGGGGACAGGGATCAGATACGCAGTATTTT. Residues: CASSEGGQGSDTQYF. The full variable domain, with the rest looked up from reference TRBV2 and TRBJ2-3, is EPEVTQTPSHQVTQMGQEVILRCVPISNHLYFYWYRQILGQKVEFLVSFYNNEISEKSEIFDDQFSVERPDGSNFTLKIRSTKLEDSAMYFCASSEGGQGSDTQYFGPGTRLTVL.

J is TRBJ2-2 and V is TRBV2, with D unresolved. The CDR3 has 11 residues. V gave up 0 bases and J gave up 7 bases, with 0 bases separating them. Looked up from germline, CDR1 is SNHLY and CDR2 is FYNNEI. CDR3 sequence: CASSEAGELFF. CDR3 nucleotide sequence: TGTGCCAGCAGTGAAGCCGGGGAGCTGTTTTTT.

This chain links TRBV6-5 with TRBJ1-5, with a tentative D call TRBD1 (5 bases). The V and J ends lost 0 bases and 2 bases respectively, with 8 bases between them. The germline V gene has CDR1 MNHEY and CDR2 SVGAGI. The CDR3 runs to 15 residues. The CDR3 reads CASSYSGQGNQPQHF. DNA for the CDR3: TGTGCCAGCAGTTACTCGGGGCAGGGCAATCAGCCCCAGCATTTT.

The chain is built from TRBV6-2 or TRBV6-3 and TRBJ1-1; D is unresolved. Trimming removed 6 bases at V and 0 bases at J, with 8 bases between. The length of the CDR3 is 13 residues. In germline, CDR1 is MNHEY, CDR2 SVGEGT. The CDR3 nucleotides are TGTGCCAGCAGCCAGGAGATGAACACTGAAGCTTTCTTT. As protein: CASSQEMNTEAFF.

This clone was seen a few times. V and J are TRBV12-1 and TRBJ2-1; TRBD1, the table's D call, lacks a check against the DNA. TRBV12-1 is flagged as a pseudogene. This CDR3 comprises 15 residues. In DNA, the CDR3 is TGTGCCAGCAGCTTCGGGCAGGGGGTTTACAATGAGCAGTTCTTC. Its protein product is CASSFGQGVYNEQFF.

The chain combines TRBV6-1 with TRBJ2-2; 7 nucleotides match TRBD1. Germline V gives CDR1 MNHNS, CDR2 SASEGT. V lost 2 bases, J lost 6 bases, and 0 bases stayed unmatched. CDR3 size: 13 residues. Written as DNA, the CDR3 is TGTGCCAGCAGTGAACAGGGGGCCGGGGAGCTGTTTTTT. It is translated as CASSEQGAGELFF.

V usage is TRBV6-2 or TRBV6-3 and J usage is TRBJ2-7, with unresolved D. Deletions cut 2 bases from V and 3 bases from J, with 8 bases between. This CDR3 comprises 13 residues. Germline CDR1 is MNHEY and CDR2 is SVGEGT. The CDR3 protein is CASSYKSRYEQYF. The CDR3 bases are TGTGCCAGCAGTTACAAGTCACGCTACGAGCAGTACTTC.

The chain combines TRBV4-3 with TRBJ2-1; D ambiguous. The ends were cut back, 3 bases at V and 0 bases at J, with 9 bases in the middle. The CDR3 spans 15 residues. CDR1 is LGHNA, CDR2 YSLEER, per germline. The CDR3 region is CASSHIASSYNEQFF. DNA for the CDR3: TGCGCCAGCAGCCACATCGCTAGCTCCTACAATGAGCAGTTCTTC.

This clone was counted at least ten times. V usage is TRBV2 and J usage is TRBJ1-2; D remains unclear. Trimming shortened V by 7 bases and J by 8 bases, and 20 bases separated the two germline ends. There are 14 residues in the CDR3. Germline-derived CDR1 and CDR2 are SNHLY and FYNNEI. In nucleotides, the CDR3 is TGTGCCAGCACCCCCGCTAGGCTCTTCACGGGCTACACCTTC. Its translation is CASTPARLFTGYTF.

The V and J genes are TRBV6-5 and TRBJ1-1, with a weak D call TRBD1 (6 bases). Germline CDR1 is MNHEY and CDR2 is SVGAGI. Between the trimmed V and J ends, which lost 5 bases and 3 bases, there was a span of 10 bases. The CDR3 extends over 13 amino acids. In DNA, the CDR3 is TGTGCCAGCAGTCTAACAGGGTACACTGAAGCTTTCTTT. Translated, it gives CASSLTGYTEAFF.

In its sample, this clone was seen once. The CDR3, as DNA: TGTGCCATCAGTGAAATAACCATCACCGGGGAGCTGTTTTTT. Protein: CAISEITITGELFF. This chain joins TRBV10-3 and TRBJ2-2; D not resolved. V was trimmed by 3 bases and J by 4 bases, leaving 9 bases between them. The germline gives CDR1 ENHRY, CDR2 SYGVKD. The CDR3 sequence is 14 residues long.

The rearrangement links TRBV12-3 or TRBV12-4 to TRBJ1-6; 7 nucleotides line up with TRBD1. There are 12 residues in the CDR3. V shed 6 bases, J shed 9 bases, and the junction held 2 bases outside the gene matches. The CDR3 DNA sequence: TGTGCCAGCAGCCGACAGGGTTCACCCCTCCACTTT. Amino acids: CASSRQGSPLHF.

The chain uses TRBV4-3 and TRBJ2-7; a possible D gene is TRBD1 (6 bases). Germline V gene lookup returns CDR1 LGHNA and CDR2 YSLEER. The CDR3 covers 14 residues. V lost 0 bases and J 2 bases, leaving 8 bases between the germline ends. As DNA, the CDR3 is TGCGCCAGCAGCCAAGAACAGGGAGCCTACGAGCAGTACTTC. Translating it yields CASSQEQGAYEQYF.

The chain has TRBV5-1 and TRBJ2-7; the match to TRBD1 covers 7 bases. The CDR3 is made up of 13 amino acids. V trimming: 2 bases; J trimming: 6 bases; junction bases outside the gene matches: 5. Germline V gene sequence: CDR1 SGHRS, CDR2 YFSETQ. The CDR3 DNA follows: TGCGCCAGCAGCTTTACAGGGGTAACCGAGCAGTACTTC. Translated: CASSFTGVTEQYF. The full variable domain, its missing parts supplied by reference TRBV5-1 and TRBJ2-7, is KAGVTQTPRYLIKTRGQQVTLSCSPISGHRSVSWYQQTPGQGLQFLFEYFSETQRNKGNFPGRFSGRQFSNSRSEMNVSTLELGDSALYLCASSFTGVTEQYFGPGTRLTVT.

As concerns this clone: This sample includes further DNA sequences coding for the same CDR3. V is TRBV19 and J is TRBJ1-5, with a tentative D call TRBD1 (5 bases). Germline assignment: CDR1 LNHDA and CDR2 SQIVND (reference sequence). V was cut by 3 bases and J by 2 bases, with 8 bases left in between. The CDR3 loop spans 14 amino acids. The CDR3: CASSILGGNQPQHF. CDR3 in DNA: TGTGCCAGTAGTATCTTAGGGGGCAATCAGCCCCAGCATTTT.

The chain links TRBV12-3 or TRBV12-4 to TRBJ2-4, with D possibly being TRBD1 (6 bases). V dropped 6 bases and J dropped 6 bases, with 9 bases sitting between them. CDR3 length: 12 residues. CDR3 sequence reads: CASSLQGNIQYF. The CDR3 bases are TGTGCCAGCAGCCTACAGGGAAACATTCAGTACTTC.

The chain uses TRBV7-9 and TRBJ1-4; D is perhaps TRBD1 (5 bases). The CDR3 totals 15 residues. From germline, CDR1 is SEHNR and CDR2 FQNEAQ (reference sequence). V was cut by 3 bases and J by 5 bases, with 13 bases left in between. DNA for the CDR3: TGTGCCAGCAGCTTCGGGGAGGGGAGGAATGAAAAACTGTTTTTT. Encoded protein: CASSFGEGRNEKLFF.

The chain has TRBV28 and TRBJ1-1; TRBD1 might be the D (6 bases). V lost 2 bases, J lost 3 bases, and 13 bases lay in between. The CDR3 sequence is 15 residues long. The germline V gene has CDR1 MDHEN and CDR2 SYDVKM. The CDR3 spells CASSLVGGADTEAFF. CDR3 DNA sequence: TGTGCCAGCAGTTTAGTGGGGGGCGCGGACACTGAAGCTTTCTTT.

Here the CDR3 DNA reads TGTGCCAGCAGCTTAGTTTCCGAATACGAGCAGTACTTC. This translates into CASSLVSEYEQYF. The chain joins TRBV7-2 to TRBJ2-7; D remains unclear. This CDR3 is 13 amino acids long. V gave up 1 base and J gave up 4 bases, with 8 bases separating them. Looked up from germline, CDR1 is SGHTA and CDR2 is FQGNSA. Full variable domain (outside the CDR3, taken from reference TRBV7-2 and TRBJ2-7): GAGVSQSPSNKVTEKGKDVELRCDPISGHTALYWYRQSLGQGLEFLIYFQGNSAPDKSGLPSDRFSAERTGGSVSTLTIQRTQQEDSAVYLCASSLVSEYEQYFGPGTRLTVT.